This T cell receptor beta chain was recorded in a study of cytomegalovirus exposure and HLA in healthy donors. With 60 Vbeta and 13 Jbeta primers, the PCR was carried out. Here immunoSEQ multiplex PCR was the method, and the copy in TCRdb shows in-frame clones only, minus some. Of some 200,000 clones in the sample, approximately 82% are singletons; the top ten hold 2.2%. CDR1 and CDR2 from the germline V gene are LNHDA and SQIVND (reference sequence). Losses at the gene ends were 5 bases for V and 1 base for J; bases not matched to a gene: 8. This CDR3 has 16 residues. The sample comprised PBMCs. The chain links TRBV19 to TRBJ2-5, with 9 bases lining up with TRBD2. This TCR was recovered from a woman in her 30s in good health and CMV-seronegative. The CDR3: CASSFGTSRLQETQYF. As DNA, the CDR3 is TGTGCCAGTAGTTTCGGGACTAGCCGACTCCAAGAGACCCAGTACTTC.